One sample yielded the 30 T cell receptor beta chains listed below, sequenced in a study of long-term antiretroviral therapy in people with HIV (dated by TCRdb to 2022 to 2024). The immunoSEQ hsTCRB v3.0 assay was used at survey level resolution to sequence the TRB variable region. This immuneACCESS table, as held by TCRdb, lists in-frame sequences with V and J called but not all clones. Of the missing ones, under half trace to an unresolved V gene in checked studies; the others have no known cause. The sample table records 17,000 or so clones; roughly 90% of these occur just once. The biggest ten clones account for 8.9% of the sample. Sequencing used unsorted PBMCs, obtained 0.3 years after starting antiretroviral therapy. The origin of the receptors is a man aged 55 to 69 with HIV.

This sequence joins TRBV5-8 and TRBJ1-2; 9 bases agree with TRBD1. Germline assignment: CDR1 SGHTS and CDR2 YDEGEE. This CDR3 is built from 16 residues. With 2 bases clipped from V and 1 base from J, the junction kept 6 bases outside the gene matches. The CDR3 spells CASSFGDRALNYGYTF. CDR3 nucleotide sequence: TGTGCCAGCAGCTTTGGGGACAGGGCACTTAACTATGGCTACACCTTC.

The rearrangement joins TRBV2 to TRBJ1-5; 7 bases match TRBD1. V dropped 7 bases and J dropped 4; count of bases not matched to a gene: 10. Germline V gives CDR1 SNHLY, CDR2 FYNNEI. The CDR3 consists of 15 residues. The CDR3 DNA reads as TGTGCCAGCACTATGGAGACAGGGCCTAATCAGCCCCAGCATTTT. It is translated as CASTMETGPNQPQHF.

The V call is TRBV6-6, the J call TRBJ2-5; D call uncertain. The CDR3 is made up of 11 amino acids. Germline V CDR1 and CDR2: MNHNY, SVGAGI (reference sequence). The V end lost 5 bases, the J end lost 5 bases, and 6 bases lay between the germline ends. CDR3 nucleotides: TGTGCCAGCAGTCCAAAGGAGACCCAGTACTTC. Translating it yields CASSPKETQYF.

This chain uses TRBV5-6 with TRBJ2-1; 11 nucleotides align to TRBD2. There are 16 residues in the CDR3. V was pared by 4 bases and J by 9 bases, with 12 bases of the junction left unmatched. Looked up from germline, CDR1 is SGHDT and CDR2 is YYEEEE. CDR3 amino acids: CASSPPLAGVLGEQFF. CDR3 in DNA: TGTGCCAGCAGCCCCCCACTAGCGGGAGTATTGGGTGAGCAGTTCTTC. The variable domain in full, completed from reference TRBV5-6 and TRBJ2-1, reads DAGVTQSPTHLIKTRGQQVTLRCSPKSGHDTVSWYQQALGQGPQFIFQYYEEEERQRGNFPDRFSGHQFPNYSSELNVNALLLGDSALYLCASSPPLAGVLGEQFFGPGTRLTVL.

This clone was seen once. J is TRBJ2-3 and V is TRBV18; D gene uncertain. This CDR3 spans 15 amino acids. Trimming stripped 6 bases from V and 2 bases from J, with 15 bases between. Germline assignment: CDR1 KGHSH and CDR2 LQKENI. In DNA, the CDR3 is TGTGCCAGCTCGCACCCGTTATGGGACACAGATACGCAGTATTTT. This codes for CASSHPLWDTDTQYF.

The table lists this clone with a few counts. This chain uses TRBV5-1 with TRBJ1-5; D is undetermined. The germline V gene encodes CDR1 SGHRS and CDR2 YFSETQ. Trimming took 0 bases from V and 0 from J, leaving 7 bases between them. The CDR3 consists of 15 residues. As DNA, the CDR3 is TGCGCCAGCAGCTTGGGCGGGTATAGCAATCAGCCCCAGCATTTT. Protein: CASSLGGYSNQPQHF.

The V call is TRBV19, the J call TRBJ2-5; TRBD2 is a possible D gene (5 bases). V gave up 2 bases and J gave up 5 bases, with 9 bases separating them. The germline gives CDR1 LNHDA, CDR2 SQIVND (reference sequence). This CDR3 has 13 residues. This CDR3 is CASSIRRRETQYF. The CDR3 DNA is TGTGCCAGTAGTATAAGGAGGAGGGAGACCCAGTACTTC.

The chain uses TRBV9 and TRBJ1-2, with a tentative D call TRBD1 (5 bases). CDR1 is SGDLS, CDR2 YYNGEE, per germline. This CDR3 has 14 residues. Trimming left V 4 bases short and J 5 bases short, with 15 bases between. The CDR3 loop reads CASSPSRGEYGYTF. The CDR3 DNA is TGTGCCAGCAGCCCCTCGCGGGGGGAGTATGGCTACACCTTC.

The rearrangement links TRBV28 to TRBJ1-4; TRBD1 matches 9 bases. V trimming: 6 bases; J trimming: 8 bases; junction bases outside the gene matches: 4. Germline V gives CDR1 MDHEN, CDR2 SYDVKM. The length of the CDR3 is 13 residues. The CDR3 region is CASRGQGREKLFF. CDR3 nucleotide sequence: TGTGCCAGCAGAGGACAGGGGCGGGAAAAACTGTTTTTT.

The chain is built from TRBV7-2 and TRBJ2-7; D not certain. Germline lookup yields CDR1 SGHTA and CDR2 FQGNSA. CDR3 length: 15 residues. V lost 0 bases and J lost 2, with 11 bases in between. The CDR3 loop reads CASSLARRATYEQYF. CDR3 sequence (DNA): TGTGCCAGCAGCTTAGCGCGACGGGCGACCTACGAGCAGTACTTC.

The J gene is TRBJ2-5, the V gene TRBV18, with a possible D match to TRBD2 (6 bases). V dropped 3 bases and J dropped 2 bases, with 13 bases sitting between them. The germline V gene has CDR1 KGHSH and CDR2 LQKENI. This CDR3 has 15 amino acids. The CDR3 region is CASSPGTGRQETQYF. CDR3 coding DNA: TGTGCCAGCTCACCCGGGACTGGAAGACAAGAGACCCAGTACTTC.

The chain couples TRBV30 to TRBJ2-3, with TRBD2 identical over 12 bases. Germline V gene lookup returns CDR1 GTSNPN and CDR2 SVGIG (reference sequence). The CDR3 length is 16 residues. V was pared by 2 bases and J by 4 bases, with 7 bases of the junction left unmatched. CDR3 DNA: TGTGCCTGGAGTCTAGCGGGGGGGCCGGGCGCAGATACGCAGTATTTT. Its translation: CAWSLAGGPGADTQYF.

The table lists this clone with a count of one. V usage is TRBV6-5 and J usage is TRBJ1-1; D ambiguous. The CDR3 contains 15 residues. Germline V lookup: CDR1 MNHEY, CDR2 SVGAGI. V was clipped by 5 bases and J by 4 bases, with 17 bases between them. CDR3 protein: CASSRRGPRLTEAFF. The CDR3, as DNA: TGTGCCAGCAGTCGCCGGGGTCCCCGCCTCACTGAAGCTTTCTTT.

The CDR3 reads CASSVSRNTEAFF. The CDR3, as DNA: TGTGCCAGCAGCGTGAGTCGGAACACTGAAGCTTTCTTT. This chain links TRBV7-2 with TRBJ1-1; D is undetermined. The CDR3 length is 13 residues. With 5 bases removed from V and 1 base from J, the gap between germline ends came to 8 bases. Germline V lookup: CDR1 SGHTA, CDR2 FQGNSA.

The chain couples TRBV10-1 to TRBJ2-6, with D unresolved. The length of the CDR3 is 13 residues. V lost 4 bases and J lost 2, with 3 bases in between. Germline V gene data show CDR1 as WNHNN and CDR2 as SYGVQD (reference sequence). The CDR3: CASSGAGANVLTF. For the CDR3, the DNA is TGCGCCAGCAGTGGGGCTGGGGCCAACGTCCTGACTTTC.

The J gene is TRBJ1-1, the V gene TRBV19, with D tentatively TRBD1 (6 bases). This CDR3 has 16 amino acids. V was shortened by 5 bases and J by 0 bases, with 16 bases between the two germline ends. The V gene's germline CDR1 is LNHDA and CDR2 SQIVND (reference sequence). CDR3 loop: CASSLTTDSLNTEAFF. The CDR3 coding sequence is TGTGCCAGTAGTCTAACAACGGACAGCTTGAACACTGAAGCTTTCTTT. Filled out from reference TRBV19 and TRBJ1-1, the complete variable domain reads DGGITQSPKYLFRKEGQNVTLSCEQNLNHDAMYWYRQDPGQGLRLIYYSQIVNDFQKGDIAEGYSVSREKKESFPLTVTSAQKNPTAFYLCASSLTTDSLNTEAFFGQGTRLTVV.

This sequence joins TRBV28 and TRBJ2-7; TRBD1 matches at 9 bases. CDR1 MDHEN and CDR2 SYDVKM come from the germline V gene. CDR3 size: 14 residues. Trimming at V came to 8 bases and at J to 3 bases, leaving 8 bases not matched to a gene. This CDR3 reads CASHTGGKNYEQYF. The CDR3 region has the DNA TGTGCCAGCCATACAGGGGGCAAAAACTACGAGCAGTACTTC.

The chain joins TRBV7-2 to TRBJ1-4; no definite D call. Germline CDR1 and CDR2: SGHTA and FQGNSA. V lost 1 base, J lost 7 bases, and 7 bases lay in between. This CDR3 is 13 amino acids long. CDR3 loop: CASSLVSSEKLFF. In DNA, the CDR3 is TGTGCCAGCAGCTTAGTCTCGAGTGAAAAACTGTTTTTT.

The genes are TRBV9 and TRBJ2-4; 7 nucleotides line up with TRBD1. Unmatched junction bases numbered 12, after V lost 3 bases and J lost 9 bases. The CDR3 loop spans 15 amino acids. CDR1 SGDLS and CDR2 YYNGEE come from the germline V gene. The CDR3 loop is CASSDIGTAESIQYF. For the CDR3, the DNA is TGTGCCAGCAGCGACATCGGGACAGCGGAAAGCATTCAGTACTTC.

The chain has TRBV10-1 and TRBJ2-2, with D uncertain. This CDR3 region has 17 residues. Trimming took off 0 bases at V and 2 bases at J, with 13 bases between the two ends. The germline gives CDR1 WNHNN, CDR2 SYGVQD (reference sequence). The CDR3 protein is CASSESSGITNTGELFF. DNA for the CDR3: TGCGCCAGCAGTGAGTCGAGTGGGATAACTAACACCGGGGAGCTGTTTTTT.

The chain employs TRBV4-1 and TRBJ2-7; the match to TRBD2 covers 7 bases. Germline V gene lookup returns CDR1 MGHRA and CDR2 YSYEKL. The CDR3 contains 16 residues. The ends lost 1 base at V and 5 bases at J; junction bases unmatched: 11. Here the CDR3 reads CASSQVLAARADEQYF. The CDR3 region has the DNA TGCGCCAGCAGCCAAGTCCTAGCGGCTAGGGCTGACGAGCAGTACTTC.

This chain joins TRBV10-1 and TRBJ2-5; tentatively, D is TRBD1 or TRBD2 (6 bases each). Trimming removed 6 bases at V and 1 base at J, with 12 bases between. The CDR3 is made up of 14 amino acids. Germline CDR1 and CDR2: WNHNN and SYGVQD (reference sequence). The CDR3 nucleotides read TGCGCCAGCAGCGGAGGGACACCCCAAGAGACCCAGTACTTC. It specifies CASSGGTPQETQYF.

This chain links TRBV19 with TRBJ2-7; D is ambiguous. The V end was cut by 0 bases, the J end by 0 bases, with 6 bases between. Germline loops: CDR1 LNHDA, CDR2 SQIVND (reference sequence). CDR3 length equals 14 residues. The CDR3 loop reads CASSIDTYSYEQYF. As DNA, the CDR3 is TGTGCCAGTAGTATAGACACCTACTCCTACGAGCAGTACTTC.

CDR3 protein: CASSVTGNTEAFF. The CDR3 DNA sequence: TGCGCCAGCAGCGTGACAGGGAACACTGAAGCTTTCTTT. The gene calls are TRBV5-1 and TRBJ1-1, with a tentative D call TRBD1 (6 bases). The CDR3 consists of 13 residues. Between the trimmed V and J ends, which lost 4 bases and 1 base, there was a span of 8 bases. Looked up from germline, CDR1 is SGHRS and CDR2 is YFSETQ.

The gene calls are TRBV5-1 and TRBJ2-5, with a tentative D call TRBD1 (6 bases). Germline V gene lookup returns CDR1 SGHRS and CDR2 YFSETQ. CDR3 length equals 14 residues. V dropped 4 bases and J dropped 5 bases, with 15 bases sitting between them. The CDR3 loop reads CASSLQGLEETQYF. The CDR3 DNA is TGCGCCAGCAGCCTACAGGGTCTTGAGGAGACCCAGTACTTC. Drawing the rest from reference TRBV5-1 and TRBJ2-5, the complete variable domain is KAGVTQTPRYLIKTRGQQVTLSCSPISGHRSVSWYQQTPGQGLQFLFEYFSETQRNKGNFPGRFSGRQFSNSRSEMNVSTLELGDSALYLCASSLQGLEETQYFGPGTRLLVL.

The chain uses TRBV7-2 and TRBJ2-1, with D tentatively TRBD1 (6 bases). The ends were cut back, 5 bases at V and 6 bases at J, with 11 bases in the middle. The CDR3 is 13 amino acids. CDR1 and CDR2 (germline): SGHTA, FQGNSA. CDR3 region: CASSPTGLNEQFF. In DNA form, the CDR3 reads TGTGCCAGCAGCCCGACAGGACTCAATGAGCAGTTCTTC. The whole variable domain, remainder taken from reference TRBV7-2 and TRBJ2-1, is GAGVSQSPSNKVTEKGKDVELRCDPISGHTALYWYRQSLGQGLEFLIYFQGNSAPDKSGLPSDRFSAERTGGSVSTLTIQRTQQEDSAVYLCASSPTGLNEQFFGPGTRLTVL.

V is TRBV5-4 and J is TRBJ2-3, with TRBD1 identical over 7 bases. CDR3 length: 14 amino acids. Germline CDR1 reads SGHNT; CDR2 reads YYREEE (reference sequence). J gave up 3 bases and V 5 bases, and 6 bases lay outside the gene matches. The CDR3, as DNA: TGTGCCAGCAGGACTAAGGGGGCGACAGATACGCAGTATTTT. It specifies CASRTKGATDTQYF.

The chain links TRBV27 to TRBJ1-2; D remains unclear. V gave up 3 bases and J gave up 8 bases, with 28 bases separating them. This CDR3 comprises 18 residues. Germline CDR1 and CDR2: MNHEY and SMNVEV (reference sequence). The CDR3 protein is CASSFYRDLPTALGGYTF. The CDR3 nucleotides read TGTGCCAGCAGTTTCTATCGAGACTTACCCACTGCCTTGGGGGGCTACACCTTC.

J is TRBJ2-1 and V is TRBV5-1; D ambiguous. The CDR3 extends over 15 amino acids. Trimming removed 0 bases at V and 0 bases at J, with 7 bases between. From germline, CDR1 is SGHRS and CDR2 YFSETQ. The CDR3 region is CASSLASPSYNEQFF. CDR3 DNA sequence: TGCGCCAGCAGCTTGGCCAGCCCCTCCTACAATGAGCAGTTCTTC.

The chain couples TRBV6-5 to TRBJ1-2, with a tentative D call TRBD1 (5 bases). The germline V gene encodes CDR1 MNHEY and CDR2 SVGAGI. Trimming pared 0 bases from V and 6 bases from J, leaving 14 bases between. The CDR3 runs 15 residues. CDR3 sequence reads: CASSYSMAGRNGYTF. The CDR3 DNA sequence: TGTGCCAGCAGTTACTCGATGGCAGGGAGAAATGGCTACACCTTC.